This T cell receptor beta chain derives from a study of beta chain features in type 1 diabetes. Overall study: Examination covered fewer than 110 million sorted cells spanning all samples.

Since all of the isolated RNA was reverse transcribed, expressed TCRB transcripts were what got sequenced. Profiling relied on immunoSEQ multiplex PCR, and the TCRdb table lists in-frame clones only, not all of them. This table has over 40,000 clones, over 60% appearing once. Regarding the study as a whole: VDJ junctions in type 1 diabetes patients carried more deletions and fewer insertions. There was a moderate but significant shortening of TCRB CDR3s in all four CD4+ subsets of Type 1 diabetes patients.

Details on this clone: Its target is not known.

Sequencing was performed on Tregs from blood. This TCR came from a woman aged 18-29 years with type 1 diabetes.

The CDR3 DNA reads as TGCGCCAGCAGTGAGTCCCGGGGAGTCTCCTACGAGCAGTACTTC. Translating it yields CASSESRGVSYEQYF. V and J are TRBV10-2 and TRBJ2-7, with D possibly TRBD2 on 5 matching bases. There are 15 residues in the CDR3. CDR1 WSHSY and CDR2 SAAADI come from the germline V gene. The V end lost 0 bases, the J end lost 0 bases, and 9 bases lay between the germline ends.